This TCR beta chain was sequenced for a study of T cells in Graves' hyperthyroidism and ophthalmopathy (dated by TCRdb to between 2018 and 2020). Context from the whole study: Peripheral blood was sampled at the time of initial diagnosis, prior to any treatment. After sampling, hyperthyroidism patients received methimazole starting at 30 mg daily, and ophthalmopathy patients received high-dose intravenous methylprednisolone. The 90 or so discovery patients were randomly split 7:3 into training and test sets. To identify distinguishing TCR V-J signatures, a discovery cohort of some 99 patients was used, comprising 40 to 45 with Graves' ophthalmopathy and under 60 with stable Graves' hyperthyroidism. Prospective prediction of ophthalmopathy was tested in an independent validation cohort consisting of fewer than 20 hyperthyroidism patients and 17 patients who later progressed to ophthalmopathy. The paper reports TCR Vbeta CDR3 sequencing of roughly 140 peripheral blood samples: around 45 ophthalmopathy, fewer than 80 hyperthyroidism and 17 progressor patients. Thyroid tissue and blood T-cell repertoires from about six Graves' hyperthyroidism patients were also compared in the study.

Graves' hyperthyroidism was defined as stable when no progression to ophthalmopathy occurred over 18 months of follow-up. Hyperthyroidism patients were aged 18 to 65 years and newly diagnosed, with disease duration of less than 2 months. Patients with uncontrolled infections, other autoimmune diseases, pregnancy or lactation were excluded. Diagnoses relied on clinical symptoms, serum thyroxine and TRAb, thyroid ultrasound and orbital computed tomography. PBMCs were separated from roughly 9.6 ml of fresh peripheral blood using Ficoll-Paque density gradient centrifugation. Trizol reagent was used to extract total RNA, and RNA quality was then checked on an Agilent 2100 Bioanalyzer. Amplification of TCR beta CDR3 regions was carried out from RNA transcripts. For the first round of RT-PCR on the TCR CDR3, the HTBI primer set was used together with the Qiagen OneStep RT-PCR kit. Libraries were constructed in a second round of multiplex PCR, after which size selection and purification were performed. Sequencing of the libraries was done on an Illumina HiSeq2000 using paired-end 100 bp reads. In the source study's methods: SOAPnuke was used to process the raw data, with reads discarded if the reads contained adapters or uncalled bases, had a mean Phred below 15, or lacked an exact constant-primer or identifier match. COPE v1.2.5 was used to merge the high-quality paired reads, and each unique nucleotide sequence was defined as a clonotype. Clonotypes were aligned to IMGT TRBV, TRBD and TRBJ reference segments using MiTCR v1.1. Analysis was restricted to V-J combinations with a frequency above 0.0001, which covered roughly 99% of repertoires. The TCS score was defined as F50 (clonal expansion) divided by E x V (chaos), with BLOSUM62-based TCRdist calculated between CDR3 peptides within each V-J. Welch's t-statistics and random forest reduced roughly 540 V-J features to roughly 13, which were used in a naive Bayes classifier (R e1071). Thyroid-blood repertoire similarity was quantified with the Morisita-Horn index. Starting from the raw public reads, TCRdb applied fastp trimming at Q25, assembled clones with MiXCR and retained in-frame beta chains. Each CDR3 protein gets just one entry, which takes the most common genes and DNA from the rows behind it. None of the V and J calls come from the authors' own analysis; TCRdb made them. The sample table shows hundreds of thousands of distinct CDR3 sequences, and under 45% are seen once. The ten most abundant clones make up approximately 31% of the sample.

CDR1 and CDR2 (MNHEY, SVGAGI) derive from the germline V gene. Trimming leaves V shorter by 7 bases and J shorter by 5 bases, with the junction holding 6 bases beyond the gene matches. The CDR3 measures 13 amino acids from cysteine to phenylalanine. Of the read, only the CDR3 DNA is kept; its 39 bases are in frame from base 1. General conclusions and limits of the study: Sample size was not statistically predetermined, and investigators were not blinded to group allocation. Most expanded thyroid clonotypes (frequency above 0.001) were also detected in blood, suggesting blood repertoires may reflect thyroid immune responses. In validation, the model predicted progression to ophthalmopathy with around 71% sensitivity and 72.22% specificity, a median of 6.5 months before onset. A model built on a 13 V-J signature distinguished ophthalmopathy from stable hyperthyroidism, reaching 85% to 90% sensitivity and 81.08% specificity in cross-validation and 80%/75% in testing.

Of note for this clonotype: Which antigen it targets is not known. One base away there is no much larger clone; base qualities are not given.

This receptor chain uses TRBV6-5 and TRBJ2-7; 9 bases in the middle match TRBD2. Sequenced: blood. This TCR was recovered from a middle-aged woman with Graves' hyperthyroidism. The CDR3 loop reads CASTRGLAHEQYF. The nucleotide sequence reads as follows: TGTGCCAGCACCCGTGGACTAGCGCACGAGCAGTACTTC.